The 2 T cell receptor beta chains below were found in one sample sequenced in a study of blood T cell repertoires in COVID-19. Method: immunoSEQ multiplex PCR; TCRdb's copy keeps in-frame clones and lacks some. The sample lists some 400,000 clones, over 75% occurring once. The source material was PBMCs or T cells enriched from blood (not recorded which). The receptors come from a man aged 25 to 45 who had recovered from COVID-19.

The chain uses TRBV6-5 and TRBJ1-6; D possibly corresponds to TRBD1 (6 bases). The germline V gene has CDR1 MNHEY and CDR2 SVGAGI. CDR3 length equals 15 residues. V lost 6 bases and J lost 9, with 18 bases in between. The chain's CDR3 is CASRPSQGLSSPLHF. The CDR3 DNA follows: TGTGCCAGCAGACCCTCCCAGGGGCTATCTTCACCCCTCCACTTT.

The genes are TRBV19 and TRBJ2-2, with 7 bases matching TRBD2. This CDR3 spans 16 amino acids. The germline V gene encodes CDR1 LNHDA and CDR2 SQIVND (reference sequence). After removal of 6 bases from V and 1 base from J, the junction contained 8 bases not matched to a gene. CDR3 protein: CASRAFLAVNTGELFF. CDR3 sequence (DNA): TGTGCCAGTAGAGCCTTCCTAGCGGTGAACACCGGGGAGCTGTTTTTT.